This TCR beta chain stems from a study of CD8+ T cells in alopecia areata. After isolation, RNA underwent reverse transcription to generate cDNA as the sequencing template. Data came from immunoSEQ multiplex PCR; TCRdb stores just in-frame clones and leaves some out. The sample contains some 150,000 clones, 62% of which appear only once. V lost 7 bases, J lost 3 bases, and 4 bases stayed unmatched. Germline V gives CDR1 MNHNY, CDR2 SVGAGI (reference sequence). This CDR3 has 15 amino acids. General study points: Mice gave a clearer picture of TCR sharing than patients did, possibly for HLA-related reasons.

About this clone: What it recognizes is unknown.

Sequencing was done on a sample of CD8+ T cells sorted from blood. This chain uses TRBV6-6 with TRBJ2-1, with 12 bases aligning to TRBD2. The clonotype originates from a human donor in good health. The CDR3 DNA reads TGTGCCAGCAACTTACTAGCGGGAGGCTACAATGAGCAGTTCTTC. This gives the protein CASNLLAGGYNEQFF.